The sequence of this T cell receptor beta chain was determined in a study of T cell changes during pregnancy in multiple sclerosis (dated by TCRdb to between 2019 and 2020). Context from the whole study: The study looked at changes in the T cell repertoire across pregnancy in women with multiple sclerosis.

V is reduced by 10 bases and J by 1 base, leaving a spacing of 16 bases between them. As encoded in the germline V gene, CDR1 is MDHEN while CDR2 is SYDVKM. The CDR3 goes from the cysteine to the phenylalanine over 14 residues. The entry retains the CDR3 DNA only, 42 bases that are in frame from base 1. The method behind the library was the immunoSEQ multiplex PCR assay. The source is immuneACCESS, and TCRdb retained only in-frame sequences with V and J called. Part of the clones is not carried over; for the studies checked, unresolved V genes explain less than half of this, and the remainder is unexplained. Within this sample are some 47,000 clones, with about 96% of them counted one time only. The ten largest clones take up 0.89% of the sample. Comment on this clone: Its antigen is still unknown. No base qualities exist here, and no much larger clone lies one base off it.

This specimen consisted of peripheral blood, obtained in the second trimester of pregnancy. The clonotype comes from a female donor with multiple sclerosis, enrolled in a pregnancy study. Here the chain combines TRBV28 and TRBJ1-1; the best D guess is TRBD1, with 5 bases matching. The sequenced DNA: TGTGCCATTAAAAATATTCAGGGGAACACTGAAGCTTTCTTT. It encodes CAIKNIQGNTEAFF.